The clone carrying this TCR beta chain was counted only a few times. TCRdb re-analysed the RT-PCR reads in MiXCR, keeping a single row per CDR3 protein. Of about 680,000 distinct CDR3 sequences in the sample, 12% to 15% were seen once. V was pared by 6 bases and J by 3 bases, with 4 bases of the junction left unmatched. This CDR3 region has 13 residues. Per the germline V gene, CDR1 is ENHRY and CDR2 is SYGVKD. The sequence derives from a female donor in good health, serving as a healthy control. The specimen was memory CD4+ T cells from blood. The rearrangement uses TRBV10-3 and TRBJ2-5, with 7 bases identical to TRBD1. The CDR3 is CAISKTGEETQYF. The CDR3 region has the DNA TGTGCCATCAGCAAAACAGGGGAAGAGACCCAGTACTTC.